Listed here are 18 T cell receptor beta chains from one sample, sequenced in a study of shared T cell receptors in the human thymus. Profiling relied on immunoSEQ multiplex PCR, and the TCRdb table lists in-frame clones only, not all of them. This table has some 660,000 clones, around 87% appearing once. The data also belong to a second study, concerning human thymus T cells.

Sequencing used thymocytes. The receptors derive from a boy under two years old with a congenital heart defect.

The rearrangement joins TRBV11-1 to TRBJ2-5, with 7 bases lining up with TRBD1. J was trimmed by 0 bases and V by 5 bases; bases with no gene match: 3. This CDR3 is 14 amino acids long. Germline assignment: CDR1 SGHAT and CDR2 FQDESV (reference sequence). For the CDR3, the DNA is TGTGCCAGCAGCCCCGGGACAGACCAAGAGACCCAGTACTTC. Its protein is CASSPGTDQETQYF.

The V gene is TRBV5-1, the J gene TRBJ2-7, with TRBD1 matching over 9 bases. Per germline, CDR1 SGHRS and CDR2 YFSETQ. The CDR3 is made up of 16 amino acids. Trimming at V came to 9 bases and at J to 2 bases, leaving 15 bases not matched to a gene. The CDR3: CAIKIDRGQGPYEQYF. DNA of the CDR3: TGCGCCATCAAGATCGATAGGGGACAGGGTCCCTACGAGCAGTACTTC.

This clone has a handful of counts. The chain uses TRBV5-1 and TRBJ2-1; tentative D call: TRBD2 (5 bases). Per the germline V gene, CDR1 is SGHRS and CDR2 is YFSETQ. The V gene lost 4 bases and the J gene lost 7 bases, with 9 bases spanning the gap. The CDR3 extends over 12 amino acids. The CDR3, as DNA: TGCGCCAGCAGCGGAGGTGGGAATGAGCAGTTCTTC. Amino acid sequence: CASSGGGNEQFF.

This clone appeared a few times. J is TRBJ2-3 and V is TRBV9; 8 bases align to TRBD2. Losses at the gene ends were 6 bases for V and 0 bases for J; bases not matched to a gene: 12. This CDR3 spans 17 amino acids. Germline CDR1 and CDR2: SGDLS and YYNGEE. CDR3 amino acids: CASTREVASGSTDTQYF. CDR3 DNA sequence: TGTGCCAGCACTAGAGAGGTGGCTAGCGGGAGCACAGATACGCAGTATTTT.

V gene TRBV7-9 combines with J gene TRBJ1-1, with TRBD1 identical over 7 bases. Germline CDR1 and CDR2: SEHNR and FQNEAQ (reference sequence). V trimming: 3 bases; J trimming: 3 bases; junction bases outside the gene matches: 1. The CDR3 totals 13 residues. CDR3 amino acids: CASSFTGDTEAFF. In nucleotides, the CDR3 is TGTGCCAGCAGCTTCACAGGGGACACTGAAGCTTTCTTT.

The DNA of the CDR3 is TGTGCCAGCAGCTTAGCCAGGGGCGTACCCTACGAGCAGTACTTC. It encodes CASSLARGVPYEQYF. This rearrangement joins TRBV7-2 to TRBJ2-7, with D maybe TRBD1 (6 bases). The CDR3 runs to 15 residues. V lost 0 bases and J lost 2, with 11 bases in between. Germline V gene data show CDR1 as SGHTA and CDR2 as FQGNSA.

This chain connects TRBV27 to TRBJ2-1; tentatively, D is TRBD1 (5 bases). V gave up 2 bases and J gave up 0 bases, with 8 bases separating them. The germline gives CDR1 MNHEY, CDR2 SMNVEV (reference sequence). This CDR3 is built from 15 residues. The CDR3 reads CASSLQGSSYNEQFF. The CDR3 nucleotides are TGTGCCAGCAGTTTACAGGGAAGCTCCTACAATGAGCAGTTCTTC.

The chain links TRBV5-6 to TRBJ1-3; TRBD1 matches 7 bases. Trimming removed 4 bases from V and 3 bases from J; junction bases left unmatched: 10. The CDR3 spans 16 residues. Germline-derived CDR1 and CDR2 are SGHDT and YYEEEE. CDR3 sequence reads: CASSQYTGAYGNTIYF. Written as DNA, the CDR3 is TGTGCCAGCAGCCAATATACAGGGGCTTATGGAAACACCATATATTTT.

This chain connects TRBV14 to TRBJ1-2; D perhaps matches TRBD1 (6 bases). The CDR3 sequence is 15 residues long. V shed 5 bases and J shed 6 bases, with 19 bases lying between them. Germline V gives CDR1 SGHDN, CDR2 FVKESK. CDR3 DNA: TGTGCCAGCAGCTCCTCAGGGGTTTTGCTAGATGGCTACACCTTC. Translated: CASSSSGVLLDGYTF.

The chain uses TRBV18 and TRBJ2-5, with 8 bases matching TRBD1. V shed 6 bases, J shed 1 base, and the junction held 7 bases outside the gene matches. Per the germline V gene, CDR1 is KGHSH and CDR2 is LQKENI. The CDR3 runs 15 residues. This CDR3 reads CASSRTGSVQETQYF. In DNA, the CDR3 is TGTGCCAGCTCTAGGACAGGGTCAGTCCAAGAGACCCAGTACTTC.

The DNA of the CDR3 is TGTGCCAGCAGTCTAATAGCGGGAGTTACGTACGAGCAGTACTTC. This encodes CASSLIAGVTYEQYF. The chain couples TRBV27 to TRBJ2-7; 9 positions match TRBD2. Germline trimming cut 5 bases from V and 4 bases from J; bases unmatched to any gene: 9. Per germline, CDR1 MNHEY and CDR2 SMNVEV (reference sequence). The CDR3 runs 15 residues.

CDR3 region: CASSERGGRREAFF. Written as DNA, the CDR3 is TGTGCCAGCAGTGAAAGGGGGGGACGTAGGGAAGCTTTCTTT. The chain recombines TRBV6-1 with TRBJ1-1; a possible D gene is TRBD1 (6 bases). The V gene lost 2 bases and the J gene lost 8 bases, with 15 bases spanning the gap. The CDR3 has 14 residues. In germline, CDR1 is MNHNS, CDR2 SASEGT.

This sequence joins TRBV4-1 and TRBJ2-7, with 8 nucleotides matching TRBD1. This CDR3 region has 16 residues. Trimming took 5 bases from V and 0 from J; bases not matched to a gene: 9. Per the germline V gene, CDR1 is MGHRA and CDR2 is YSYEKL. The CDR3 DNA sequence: TGCGCCAGCAGCGCCTGGACAGGGTCCCGCTCCTACGAGCAGTACTTC. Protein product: CASSAWTGSRSYEQYF.

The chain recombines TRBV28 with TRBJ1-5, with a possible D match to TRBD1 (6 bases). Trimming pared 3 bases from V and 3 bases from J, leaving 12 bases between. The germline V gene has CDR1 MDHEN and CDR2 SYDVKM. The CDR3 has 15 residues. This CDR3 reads CASSFWTEHNQPQHF. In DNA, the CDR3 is TGTGCCAGCAGTTTCTGGACAGAGCACAATCAGCCCCAGCATTTT. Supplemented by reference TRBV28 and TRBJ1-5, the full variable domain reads DVKVTQSSRYLVKRTGEKVFLECVQDMDHENMFWYRQDPGLGLRLIYFSYDVKMKEKGDIPEGYSVSREKKERFSLILESASTNQTSMYLCASSFWTEHNQPQHFGDGTRLSIL.

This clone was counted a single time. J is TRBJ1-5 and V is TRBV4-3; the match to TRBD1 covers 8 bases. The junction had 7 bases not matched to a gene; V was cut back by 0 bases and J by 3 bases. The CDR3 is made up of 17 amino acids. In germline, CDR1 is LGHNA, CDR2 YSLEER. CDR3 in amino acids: CASSQEHRGASNQPQHF. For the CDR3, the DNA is TGCGCCAGCAGCCAAGAACACAGGGGGGCGTCCAATCAGCCCCAGCATTTT.

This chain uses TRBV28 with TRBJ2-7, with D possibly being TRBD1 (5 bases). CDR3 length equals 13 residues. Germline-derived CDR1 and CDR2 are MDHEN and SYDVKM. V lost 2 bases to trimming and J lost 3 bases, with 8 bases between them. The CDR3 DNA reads TGTGCCAGCAGTTTACTCCAGGGCTACGAGCAGTACTTC. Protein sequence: CASSLLQGYEQYF.

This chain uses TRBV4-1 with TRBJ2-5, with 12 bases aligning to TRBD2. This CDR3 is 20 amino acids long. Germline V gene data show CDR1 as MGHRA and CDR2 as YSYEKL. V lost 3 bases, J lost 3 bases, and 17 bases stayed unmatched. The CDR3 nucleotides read TGCGCCAGCAGCCATACCGCGACAGGGGTTCGACTAGCGGGAGAAGAGACCCAGTACTTC. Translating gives CASSHTATGVRLAGEETQYF.

The CDR3 reads CASRADRVSYNEQFF. Here the CDR3 DNA reads TGTGCCAGCAGAGCCGACAGGGTCTCCTACAATGAGCAGTTCTTC. The chain couples TRBV6-5 to TRBJ2-1, with 7 positions matching TRBD1. The CDR3 covers 15 residues. Germline CDR1 MNHEY, CDR2 SVGAGI. V lost 6 bases to trimming and J lost 0 bases; unmatched junction nucleotides: 5.